The 16 T cell receptor beta chains given below trace back to one sample, sequenced in a study of graft-versus-host responses after intestinal transplantation. TCRdb's copy holds only in-frame clones and misses some; the assay was immunoSEQ multiplex PCR. The sample includes approximately 77,000 clones, 85% to 90% of them seen just once. Antigen specificity for these receptors is unknown. The material was unstimulated CD4+ T cells sorted from spleen or lymph node cells, obtained before intestinal transplant. The receptors derive from a human donor who received an intestinal transplant.

The gene calls are TRBV11-3 and TRBJ2-3; possibly TRBD1 for D (6 bases). CDR3 length: 13 amino acids. Germline V CDR1 and CDR2: SGHNT, YENEEA. V lost 5 bases, J lost 5 bases, and 11 bases lay in between. The CDR3 region has the DNA TGTGCCAGCAGCCGCGCAGGGGAAGATACGCAGTATTTT. As protein: CASSRAGEDTQYF. Together with reference TRBV11-3 and TRBJ2-3, the CDR3 gives the full variable domain: EAGVVQSPRYKIIEKKQPVAFWCNPISGHNTLYWYLQNLGQGPELLIRYENEEAVDDSQLPKDRFSAERLKGVDSTLKIQPAELGDSAVYLCASSRAGEDTQYFGPGTRLTVL.

This chain connects TRBV11-2 to TRBJ2-7, with unresolved D. The CDR3 totals 12 residues. Germline V gene sequence: CDR1 SGHAT, CDR2 FQNNGV. V was shortened by 8 bases and J by 0 bases, with 8 bases between the two germline ends. CDR3 residues: CASVASSYEQYF. The CDR3 DNA reads as TGTGCCAGCGTTGCGAGCTCCTACGAGCAGTACTTC.

The gene calls are TRBV5-1 and TRBJ2-7, with no clear D. V was shortened by 5 bases and J by 0 bases, with 9 bases between the two germline ends. The CDR3 extends over 13 amino acids. The germline V gene encodes CDR1 SGHRS and CDR2 YFSETQ. CDR3 DNA sequence: TGCGCCAGCAGGATGAGAGACTCCTACGAGCAGTACTTC. This sequence encodes CASRMRDSYEQYF.

The chain links TRBV7-9 to TRBJ2-4; 8 nucleotides line up with TRBD1. Unmatched junction bases numbered 5, after V lost 8 bases and J lost 5 bases. The germline V gene encodes CDR1 SEHNR and CDR2 FQNEAQ (reference sequence). This CDR3 has 13 amino acids. This CDR3 is CASLPGGENIQYF. The CDR3 DNA follows: TGTGCCAGCCTACCAGGGGGCGAAAACATTCAGTACTTC.

The rearrangement links TRBV7-9 to TRBJ1-3; TRBD1 agrees at 7 bases. Trimming at V came to 5 bases and at J to 3 bases, leaving 4 bases not matched to a gene. Germline CDR1 reads SEHNR; CDR2 reads FQNEAQ (reference sequence). CDR3 size: 14 residues. The CDR3 is CASSKGTVGNTIYF. Written as DNA, the CDR3 is TGTGCCAGCAGCAAAGGGACAGTTGGAAACACCATATATTTT.

The CDR3 reads CASSLAGGPGELFF. As DNA, the CDR3 is TGTGCCAGCAGCTTAGCGGGAGGGCCCGGGGAGCTGTTTTTT. V and J are TRBV11-2 and TRBJ2-2; the match to TRBD2 covers 8 bases. Per the germline V gene, CDR1 is SGHAT and CDR2 is FQNNGV. CDR3 length: 14 amino acids. Losses at the gene ends were 1 base for V and 6 bases for J; bases not matched to a gene: 1.

The chain has TRBV5-5 and TRBJ2-7, with D possibly matching TRBD1 (5 bases). Trimming left V 4 bases short and J 0 bases short, with 20 bases between. This CDR3 comprises 17 residues. The V gene's germline CDR1 is SGHKS and CDR2 YYEKEE (reference sequence). CDR3 nucleotides: TGTGCCAGCAGCCTGGTTTGGTCGGTCCAGGGCTCCTACGAGCAGTACTTC. It translates to CASSLVWSVQGSYEQYF. Using reference TRBV5-5 and TRBJ2-7 for the parts outside the CDR3, the full variable domain is DAGVTQSPTHLIKTRGQQVTLRCSPISGHKSVSWYQQVLGQGPQFIFQYYEKEERGRGNFPDRFSARQFPNYSSELNVNALLLGDSALYLCASSLVWSVQGSYEQYFGPGTRLTVT.

This sequence joins TRBV28 and TRBJ1-2; no clear D. Trimming shortened V by 4 bases and J by 2 bases, and 17 bases separated the two germline ends. CDR3 length: 16 amino acids. CDR1 and CDR2 from the germline V gene are MDHEN and SYDVKM. CDR3: CASSSALGGNNYGYTF. The CDR3 DNA sequence: TGTGCCAGCAGTTCCGCTCTGGGCGGGAACAACTATGGCTACACCTTC.

This chain joins TRBV6-1 and TRBJ1-2; 8 bases fit TRBD1. J was trimmed by 8 bases and V by 6 bases; bases with no gene match: 11. The CDR3 runs 14 residues. Germline CDR1 is MNHNS and CDR2 is SASEGT. CDR3 coding DNA: TGTGCCAGCAGACCCGGACAGGGCTCAAGAGGCTACACCTTC. Its translation: CASRPGQGSRGYTF.

This rearrangement joins TRBV5-4 to TRBJ2-5, with TRBD2 matching over 8 bases. With 5 bases clipped from V and 1 base from J, the junction kept 4 bases outside the gene matches. Germline V gene lookup returns CDR1 SGHNT and CDR2 YYREEE (reference sequence). The CDR3 extends over 14 amino acids. In nucleotides, the CDR3 is TGTGCCAGCAGTTTAGCGGGGACCCAAGAGACCCAGTACTTC. Protein product: CASSLAGTQETQYF. Full variable domain (remainder filled in from reference TRBV5-4 and TRBJ2-5): ETGVTQSPTHLIKTRGQQVTLRCSSQSGHNTVSWYQQALGQGPQFIFQYYREEENGRGNFPPRFSGLQFPNYSSELNVNALELDDSALYLCASSLAGTQETQYFGPGTRLLVL.

The chain carries TRBV7-8 and TRBJ2-7; D is perhaps TRBD2 (5 bases). CDR3 size: 13 residues. With 5 bases removed from V and 7 bases from J, the gap between germline ends came to 15 bases. CDR1 and CDR2 (germline): SGHVS, FQNEAQ. CDR3 residues: CASSNQLGREQYF. The CDR3 DNA is TGTGCCAGCAGCAACCAACTAGGCCGGGAGCAGTACTTC.

V and J are TRBV2 and TRBJ1-5, with TRBD1 as a possible D gene (6 bases). The CDR3 is 15 residues long. Trimming took 8 bases from V and 5 from J, leaving 19 bases between them. Looked up from germline, CDR1 is SNHLY and CDR2 is FYNNEI. CDR3 DNA: TGTGCCAGCGGGCTGGACAGTGCGAGAGATCAGCCCCAGCATTTT. It encodes CASGLDSARDQPQHF.

J is TRBJ2-1 and V is TRBV18, with D perhaps TRBD2 (6 bases). The CDR3 contains 14 residues. CDR1 is KGHSH and CDR2 is LQKENI in the germline V gene. V shed 4 bases and J shed 10 bases, with 17 bases lying between them. CDR3 residues: CASSLGTPLKEQFF. CDR3 DNA sequence: TGTGCCAGCTCACTCGGGACTCCCCTGAAGGAGCAGTTCTTC.

This clone was seen more than once but under ten times. The chain couples TRBV28 to TRBJ1-2; possible D gene TRBD1, 5 bases. The CDR3 is 15 amino acids. V gave up 1 base and J gave up 5 bases, with 14 bases separating them. Germline CDR1 and CDR2: MDHEN and SYDVKM. The CDR3, as DNA: TGTGCCAGCAGTTTATTGCCCCCAGGGAGGTATGGCTACACCTTC. It codes for CASSLLPPGRYGYTF.

The rearrangement uses TRBV5-1 and TRBJ1-3; 7 bases agree with TRBD1. The CDR3 has 17 residues. Germline assignment: CDR1 SGHRS and CDR2 YFSETQ. J gave up 0 bases and V 3 bases, and 9 bases lay outside the gene matches. The CDR3 reads CASSSTGTVFSGNTIYF. The DNA of the CDR3 is TGCGCCAGCAGCTCAACCGGGACAGTGTTCTCTGGAAACACCATATATTTT.

Only a few counts were recorded for this clone. The chain recombines TRBV20-1 with TRBJ1-1, with D possibly TRBD1 on 5 matching bases. Per the germline V gene, CDR1 is DFQATT and CDR2 is SNEGSKA (reference sequence). This CDR3 comprises 10 residues. V lost 2 bases and J 8 bases, leaving 6 bases between the germline ends. CDR3 sequence (DNA): TGCAGTGCTAGAAAGGGGGAAGCTTTCTTT. This codes for CSARKGEAFF.